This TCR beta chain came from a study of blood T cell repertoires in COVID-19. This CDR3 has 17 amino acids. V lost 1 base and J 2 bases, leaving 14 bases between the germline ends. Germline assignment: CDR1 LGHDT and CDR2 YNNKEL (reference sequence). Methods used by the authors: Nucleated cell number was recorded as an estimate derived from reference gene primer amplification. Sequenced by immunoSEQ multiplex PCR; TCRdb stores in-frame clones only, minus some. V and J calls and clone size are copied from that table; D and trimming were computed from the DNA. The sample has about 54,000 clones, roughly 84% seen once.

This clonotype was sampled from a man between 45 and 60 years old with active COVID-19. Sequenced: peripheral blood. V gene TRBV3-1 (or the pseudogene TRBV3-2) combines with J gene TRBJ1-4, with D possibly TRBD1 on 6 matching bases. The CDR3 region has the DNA TGTGCCAGCAGCCAAGCTGGGGGGGCTTGGACTAATGAAAAACTGTTTTTT. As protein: CASSQAGGAWTNEKLFF.